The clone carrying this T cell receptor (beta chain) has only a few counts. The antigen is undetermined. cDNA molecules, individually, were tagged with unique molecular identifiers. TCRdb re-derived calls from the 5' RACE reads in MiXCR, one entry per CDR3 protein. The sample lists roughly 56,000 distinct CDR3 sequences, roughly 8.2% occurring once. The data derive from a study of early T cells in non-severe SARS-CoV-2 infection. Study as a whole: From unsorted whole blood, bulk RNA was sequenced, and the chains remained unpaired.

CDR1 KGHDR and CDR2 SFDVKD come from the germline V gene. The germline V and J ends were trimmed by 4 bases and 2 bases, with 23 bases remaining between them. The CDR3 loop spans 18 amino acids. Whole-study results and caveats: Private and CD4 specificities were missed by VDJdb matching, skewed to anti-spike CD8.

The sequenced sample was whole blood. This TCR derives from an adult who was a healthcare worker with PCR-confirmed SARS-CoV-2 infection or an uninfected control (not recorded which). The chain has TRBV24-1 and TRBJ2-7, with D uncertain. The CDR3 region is CATSENLGEQNFTYEQYF. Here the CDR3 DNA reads TGTGCCACCAGTGAAAATTTAGGTGAACAGAACTTTACCTACGAGCAGTACTTC.